The 30 T cell receptor beta chains presented below share a single source sample, sequenced in a study of blood T cell repertoires in COVID-19. The data were produced by immunoSEQ multiplex PCR, yet TCRdb's version contains in-frame clones alone and is incomplete. The table lists about 29,000 clones, about 90% of them singletons. Specimen: peripheral blood. All receptors derive from a human donor in a cohort sampled during active COVID-19.

The chain links TRBV4-2 to TRBJ2-5, with 12 bases matching TRBD1. CDR3 length: 16 amino acids. V lost 5 bases to trimming and J lost 5 bases; unmatched junction nucleotides: 9. The germline V gene encodes CDR1 LGHNA and CDR2 YNFKEQ. This chain's CDR3 is CASSSFGTGGLETQYF. The DNA of the CDR3 is TGTGCCAGCAGCTCCTTTGGGACAGGGGGCTTGGAGACCCAGTACTTC.

The chain uses TRBV28 and TRBJ2-7, with TRBD1 matching over 7 bases. Germline V gene data show CDR1 as MDHEN and CDR2 as SYDVKM. The V segment lost 8 bases and the J segment 0 bases; nucleotides outside the gene matches: 13. The CDR3 length is 16 residues. Written as DNA, the CDR3 is TGTGCCAGCCATAGCCAAGGACAGGCGAACTCCTACGAGCAGTACTTC. It codes for CASHSQGQANSYEQYF.

The V call is TRBV2, the J call TRBJ2-1, with 7 nucleotides matching TRBD1. The CDR3 spans 15 residues. In germline, CDR1 is SNHLY, CDR2 FYNNEI. J lost 5 bases, V lost 8 bases, and 12 bases had no gene match. The CDR3 loop reads CASRANPGGHNEQFF. Here the CDR3 DNA reads TGTGCCAGCCGAGCCAACCCAGGGGGTCACAATGAGCAGTTCTTC.

The chain is built from TRBV7-9 and TRBJ1-6, with 7 bases identical to TRBD1. Germline CDR1 reads SEHNR; CDR2 reads FQNEAQ (reference sequence). J lost 11 bases, V lost 5 bases, and 6 bases had no gene match. The CDR3 is 13 amino acids. The CDR3: CASSPTGPTPLHF. CDR3 in DNA: TGTGCCAGCAGCCCGACAGGGCCGACACCCCTCCACTTT.

This rearrangement joins TRBV19 to TRBJ1-2; the match to TRBD1 covers 8 bases. The CDR3 spans 17 residues. Looked up from germline, CDR1 is LNHDA and CDR2 is SQIVND (reference sequence). Trimming removed 3 bases from V and 7 bases from J; junction bases left unmatched: 16. The CDR3 sequence is CASSIPGQGSSSGGYTF. CDR3 coding DNA: TGTGCCAGTAGTATCCCAGGACAGGGCTCCTCCTCGGGTGGCTACACCTTC.

This chain links TRBV7-8 with TRBJ2-7, with 7 nucleotides matching TRBD1. There are 16 residues in the CDR3. Looked up from germline, CDR1 is SGHVS and CDR2 is FQNEAQ. Trimming took 2 bases from V and 0 from J; bases not matched to a gene: 7. The CDR3 DNA reads as TGTGCCAGCAGCTTATCCCAGACAGGGAGCTCCTACGAGCAGTACTTC. Translating it yields CASSLSQTGSSYEQYF.

This clone appeared a single time. The CDR3 sequence: CASSPPNEDEKLFF. In DNA, the CDR3 is TGTGCCAGCTCACCACCGAACGAGGATGAAAAACTGTTTTTT. V usage is TRBV18 and J usage is TRBJ1-4; D remains ambiguous. This CDR3 spans 14 amino acids. In germline, CDR1 is KGHSH, CDR2 LQKENI. V was shortened by 0 bases and J by 6 bases, with 8 bases between the two germline ends.

The V gene is TRBV7-2, the J gene TRBJ2-7; TRBD2 aligns across 9 bases. The CDR3 runs 14 residues. V was clipped by 4 bases and J by 0 bases; unmatched bases: 1. Germline-derived CDR1 and CDR2 are SGHTA and FQGNSA. The CDR3 region is CASSSTSGSYEQYF. CDR3 in DNA: TGTGCCAGCAGCTCGACTAGCGGCTCCTACGAGCAGTACTTC.

This clone came up once. J is TRBJ2-5 and V is TRBV3-1 (or the pseudogene TRBV3-2); 8 positions match TRBD2. CDR3 size: 17 residues. The germline CDR1 and CDR2 sequences are LGHDT and YNNKEL (reference sequence). The V gene end was trimmed by 0 bases and the J gene end by 9 bases; junction bases not matched to a gene: 15. The CDR3 protein is CASSQDGAGGPTAAQYF. The CDR3 DNA reads as TGTGCCAGCAGCCAAGATGGGGCGGGGGGCCCAACCGCGGCCCAGTACTTC.

This clone was seen a single time. V gene TRBV7-2 combines with J gene TRBJ1-4; a weak D match, TRBD1 (6 bases). Trimming took off 1 base at V and 7 bases at J, with 19 bases between the two ends. The germline V gene encodes CDR1 SGHTA and CDR2 FQGNSA. The length of the CDR3 is 17 residues. Here the CDR3 reads CASSLGRAGDLSEKLFF. The CDR3 DNA reads as TGTGCCAGCAGCTTAGGACGGGCAGGGGATTTAAGTGAAAAACTGTTTTTT.

CDR3 loop: CASSYSMEADTQYF. The CDR3 DNA is TGTGCCAGCAGTTACTCGATGGAGGCAGATACGCAGTATTTT. The V call is TRBV6-6, the J call TRBJ2-3; perhaps TRBD2 as D (5 bases). Germline values: CDR1 MNHNY, CDR2 SVGAGI (reference sequence). Trimming pared 0 bases from V and 4 bases from J, leaving 8 bases between. CDR3 size: 14 residues.

This rearrangement joins TRBV18 to TRBJ1-1; 7 bases are shared with TRBD1. The CDR3 extends over 15 amino acids. Per germline, CDR1 KGHSH and CDR2 LQKENI. The trim removed 3 bases at V and 1 base at J, leaving 5 bases unmatched. CDR3 amino acids: CASSPEGQRNTEAFF. CDR3 nucleotides: TGTGCCAGCTCACCGGAGGGACAGAGGAACACTGAAGCTTTCTTT.

V usage is TRBV5-1 and J usage is TRBJ2-2; the D gene is possibly TRBD1 (5 bases). The CDR3 is 15 residues long. Germline CDR1 is SGHRS and CDR2 is YFSETQ. V gave up 2 bases and J gave up 1 base, with 9 bases separating them. CDR3 bases: TGCGCCAGCAGCTTAGCCACAGGGAACACCGGGGAGCTGTTTTTT. As protein: CASSLATGNTGELFF.

The chain has TRBV5-1 and TRBJ2-3, with 9 bases aligning to TRBD2. The V segment lost 4 bases and the J segment 3 bases; nucleotides outside the gene matches: 9. Germline CDR1 is SGHRS and CDR2 is YFSETQ. The CDR3 loop spans 16 amino acids. The CDR3 loop reads CASSPGLARGTDTQYF. The CDR3 DNA is TGCGCCAGCAGCCCGGGACTAGCCCGAGGAACAGATACGCAGTATTTT.

This clone appeared a few times. The chain has TRBV6-1 and TRBJ1-5; D is perhaps TRBD1 (6 bases). Trimming removed 1 base from V and 0 bases from J, with 10 bases in between. The CDR3 covers 16 residues. CDR1 MNHNS and CDR2 SASEGT come from the germline V gene. CDR3 residues: CASSEVRGDSNQPQHF. The CDR3 DNA follows: TGTGCCAGCAGTGAAGTCAGGGGTGATAGCAATCAGCCCCAGCATTTT.

The chain carries TRBV5-6 and TRBJ2-3; TRBD2 matches at 7 bases. Germline CDR1 reads SGHDT; CDR2 reads YYEEEE. CDR3 length equals 17 residues. Germline trimming cut 5 bases from V and 4 bases from J; bases unmatched to any gene: 16. The CDR3: CASSSVKSNGLADTQYF. The DNA for the CDR3 is TGTGCCAGCAGTTCCGTTAAGAGTAATGGACTAGCAGATACGCAGTATTTT.

The V and J genes are TRBV7-9 and TRBJ1-4; 7 positions match TRBD1. The J segment lost 8 bases and the V segment lost 5 bases, leaving 8 bases of the junction unmatched. The CDR3 extends over 14 amino acids. CDR1 SEHNR and CDR2 FQNEAQ come from the germline V gene (reference sequence). CDR3 residues: CASSHRTGSEKLFF. The CDR3, as DNA: TGTGCCAGCAGCCACCGGACAGGCAGCGAAAAACTGTTTTTT.

The genes are TRBV27 and TRBJ1-5, with a weak D call TRBD1 (5 bases). This CDR3 has 15 amino acids. CDR1 and CDR2 (germline): MNHEY, SMNVEV (reference sequence). Trimming shortened V by 5 bases and J by 1 base, and 12 bases separated the two germline ends. The CDR3 here is CASSPQAGSNQPQHF. CDR3 bases: TGTGCCAGCAGTCCACAGGCCGGGAGCAATCAGCCCCAGCATTTT.

The chain couples TRBV4-1 to TRBJ2-4, with 11 bases fitting TRBD2. V lost 0 bases, J lost 6 bases, and 7 bases stayed unmatched. Germline CDR1 and CDR2: MGHRA and YSYEKL. This CDR3 is built from 17 residues. The CDR3, as DNA: TGCGCCAGCAGCCAAGATGGGCTAGCGGGGGGCGGAAACATTCAGTACTTC. It encodes CASSQDGLAGGGNIQYF.

The CDR3 sequence: CASSLSGTFLEQFF. CDR3 in DNA: TGTGCCAGCAGCTTAAGTGGGACTTTCCTAGAGCAGTTCTTC. This rearrangement joins TRBV7-3 to TRBJ2-1; D perhaps matches TRBD2 (6 bases). The CDR3 runs to 14 residues. Germline V gene data show CDR1 as SGHTA and CDR2 as FQGTGA. Trimming pared 1 base from V and 10 bases from J, leaving 14 bases between.

The table lists this clone with a few counts. This chain connects TRBV7-2 to TRBJ2-1; TRBD2 agrees at 13 bases. CDR1 and CDR2 from the germline V gene are SGHTA and FQGNSA. The trim removed 5 bases at V and 15 bases at J, leaving 7 bases unmatched. The CDR3 runs 13 residues. The chain's CDR3 is CASSPGLAGDAFF. CDR3 coding DNA: TGTGCCAGCAGCCCCGGACTAGCGGGGGATGCGTTCTTC.

The gene calls are TRBV10-3 and TRBJ2-1; 7 bases are shared with TRBD2. Per the germline V gene, CDR1 is ENHRY and CDR2 is SYGVKD. This CDR3 contains 16 residues. The J segment lost 2 bases and the V segment lost 5 bases, leaving 9 bases of the junction unmatched. The CDR3 here is CAISLGGGLPYNEQFF. The CDR3 DNA sequence: TGTGCCATCAGTTTGGGGGGAGGGTTGCCCTACAATGAGCAGTTCTTC.

The chain couples TRBV6-1 to TRBJ2-4; 7 positions match TRBD1. V gave up 2 bases and J gave up 1 base; unmatched junction bases: 5. Germline V gives CDR1 MNHNS, CDR2 SASEGT. CDR3 length equals 16 residues. In DNA form, the CDR3 reads TGTGCCAGCAGTGAATTTGTCAGGGGGGCCAAAAACATTCAGTACTTC. Its protein product is CASSEFVRGAKNIQYF.

V is TRBV6-2 or TRBV6-3 and J is TRBJ1-2; D is unresolved. Per the germline V gene, CDR1 is MNHEY and CDR2 is SVGEGT. Between the trimmed V and J ends, which lost 0 bases and 7 bases, there was a span of 12 bases. This CDR3 is 14 amino acids long. CDR3: CASSYSERGGGYTF. The CDR3 region has the DNA TGTGCCAGCAGTTACTCGGAGCGGGGTGGTGGCTACACCTTC.

V is TRBV4-1 and J is TRBJ1-4; TRBD1 aligns across 7 bases. V lost 1 base and J lost 0; bases outside the gene matches: 11. The CDR3 sequence is 19 residues long. CDR1 MGHRA and CDR2 YSYEKL come from the germline V gene. Here the CDR3 reads CASSQGASGGLATNEKLFF. The DNA of the CDR3 is TGCGCCAGCAGCCAAGGAGCGTCAGGGGGACTTGCAACTAATGAAAAACTGTTTTTT.

CDR3 protein: CATSRELTSTDTQYF. The CDR3 nucleotides read TGTGCCACCAGCAGAGAATTAACTAGCACAGATACGCAGTATTTT. This chain joins TRBV15 and TRBJ2-3, with D hard to call. The CDR3 extends over 15 amino acids. V lost 0 bases to trimming and J lost 0 bases, with 7 bases between them. CDR1 and CDR2 from the germline V gene are LNHNV and YYDKDF (reference sequence). Supplemented by reference TRBV15 and TRBJ2-3, the full variable domain reads DAMVIQNPRYQVTQFGKPVTLSCSQTLNHNVMYWYQQKSSQAPKLLFHYYDKDFNNEADTPDNFQSRRPNTSFCFLDIRSPGLGDTAMYLCATSRELTSTDTQYFGPGTRLTVL.

The chain recombines TRBV9 with TRBJ1-1, with D possibly TRBD1 on 5 matching bases. Trimming removed 0 bases at V and 4 bases at J, with 7 bases between. The CDR3 runs 13 residues. Germline CDR1 SGDLS, CDR2 YYNGEE. In DNA form, the CDR3 reads TGTGCCAGCAGCGTAGCTACAGGCACTGAAGCTTTCTTT. Protein: CASSVATGTEAFF.

CDR3 coding DNA: TGTGCCAGTAGCGGGGATGGGGCAGATACGCAGTATTTT. Its protein is CASSGDGADTQYF. The chain recombines TRBV2 with TRBJ2-3; 8 positions match TRBD2. The trim removed 9 bases at V and 4 bases at J, leaving 6 bases unmatched. CDR1 SNHLY and CDR2 FYNNEI come from the germline V gene. The CDR3 is made up of 13 amino acids.

The chain uses TRBV5-1 and TRBJ1-4, with a weak D call TRBD1 (5 bases). V lost 5 bases to trimming and J lost 1 base, with 12 bases between them. This CDR3 contains 15 residues. The germline V gene encodes CDR1 SGHRS and CDR2 YFSETQ. The CDR3 DNA sequence: TGCGCCAGCAGGCAGGGATCGCAAACTAATGAAAAACTGTTTTTT. Translation: CASRQGSQTNEKLFF. Supplemented by reference TRBV5-1 and TRBJ1-4, the full variable domain reads KAGVTQTPRYLIKTRGQQVTLSCSPISGHRSVSWYQQTPGQGLQFLFEYFSETQRNKGNFPGRFSGRQFSNSRSEMNVSTLELGDSALYLCASRQGSQTNEKLFFGSGTQLSVL.

V gene TRBV9 combines with J gene TRBJ2-3; 7 bases match TRBD2. Unmatched junction bases numbered 3, after V lost 3 bases and J lost 2 bases. The CDR3 runs 14 residues. Germline V CDR1 and CDR2: SGDLS, YYNGEE. CDR3 DNA sequence: TGTGCCAGCAGCGCCCGGGACTACACAGATACGCAGTATTTT. It specifies CASSARDYTDTQYF.